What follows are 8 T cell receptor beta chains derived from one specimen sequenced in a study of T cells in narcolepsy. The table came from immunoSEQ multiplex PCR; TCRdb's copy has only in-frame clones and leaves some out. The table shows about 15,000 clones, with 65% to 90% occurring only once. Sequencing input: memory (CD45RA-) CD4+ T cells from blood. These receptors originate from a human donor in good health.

The chain's CDR3 is CATAPGTYNSPLHF. The CDR3 region has the DNA TGTGCCACCGCCCCGGGAACCTATAATTCACCCCTCCACTTT. V usage is TRBV15 and J usage is TRBJ1-6; D call uncertain. CDR3 length: 14 amino acids. V was clipped by 8 bases and J by 2 bases, with 10 bases between them. CDR1 is LNHNV, CDR2 YYDKDF, per germline (reference sequence). The variable domain in full, with the rest retrieved from reference TRBV15 and TRBJ1-6, is DAMVIQNPRYQVTQFGKPVTLSCSQTLNHNVMYWYQQKSSQAPKLLFHYYDKDFNNEADTPDNFQSRRPNTSFCFLDIRSPGLGDTAMYLCATAPGTYNSPLHFGNGTRLTVT.

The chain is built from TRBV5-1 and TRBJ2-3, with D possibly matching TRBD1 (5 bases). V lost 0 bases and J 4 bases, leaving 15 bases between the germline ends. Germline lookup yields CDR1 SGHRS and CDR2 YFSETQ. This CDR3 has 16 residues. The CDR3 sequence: CASSLDITGGPDTQYF. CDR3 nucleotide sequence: TGCGCCAGCAGCTTGGATATTACAGGTGGCCCAGATACGCAGTATTTT.

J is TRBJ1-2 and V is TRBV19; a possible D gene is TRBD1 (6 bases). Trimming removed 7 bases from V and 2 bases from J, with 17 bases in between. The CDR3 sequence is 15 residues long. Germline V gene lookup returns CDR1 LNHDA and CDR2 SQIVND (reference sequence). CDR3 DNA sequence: TGTGCCAGTACTCCAGGGGCCAAGCCGAACTATGGCTACACCTTC. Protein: CASTPGAKPNYGYTF.

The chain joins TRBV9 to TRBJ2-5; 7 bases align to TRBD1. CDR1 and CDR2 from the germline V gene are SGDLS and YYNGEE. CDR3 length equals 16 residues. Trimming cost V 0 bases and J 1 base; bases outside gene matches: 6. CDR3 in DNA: TGTGCCAGCAGCGTAGCTGGCGGACAGGTCCAAGAGACCCAGTACTTC. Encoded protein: CASSVAGGQVQETQYF.

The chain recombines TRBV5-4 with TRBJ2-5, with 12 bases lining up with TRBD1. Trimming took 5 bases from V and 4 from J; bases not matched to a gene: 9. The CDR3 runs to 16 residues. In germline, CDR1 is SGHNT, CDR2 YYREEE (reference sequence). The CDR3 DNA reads TGTGCCAGCAGAAACCGGGACAGGGGGCAAGTAGAGACCCAGTACTTC. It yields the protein CASRNRDRGQVETQYF.

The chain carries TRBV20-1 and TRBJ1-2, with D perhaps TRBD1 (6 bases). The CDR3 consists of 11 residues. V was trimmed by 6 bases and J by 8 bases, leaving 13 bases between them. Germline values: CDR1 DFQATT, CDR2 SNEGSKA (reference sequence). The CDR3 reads CSAPNRDGYTF. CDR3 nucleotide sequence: TGCAGTGCCCCTAACAGGGACGGCTACACCTTC.

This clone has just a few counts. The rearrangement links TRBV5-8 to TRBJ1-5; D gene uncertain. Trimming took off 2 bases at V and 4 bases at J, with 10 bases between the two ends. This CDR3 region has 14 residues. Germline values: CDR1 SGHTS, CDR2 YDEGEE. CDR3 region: CASSLNMGNQPQHF. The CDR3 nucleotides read TGTGCCAGCAGCTTAAATATGGGGAATCAGCCCCAGCATTTT.

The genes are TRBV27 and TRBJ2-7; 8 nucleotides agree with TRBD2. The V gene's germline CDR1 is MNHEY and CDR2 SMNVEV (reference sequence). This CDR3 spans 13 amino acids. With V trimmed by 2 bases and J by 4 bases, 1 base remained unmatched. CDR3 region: CASSLAGGYEQYF. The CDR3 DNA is TGTGCCAGCAGTTTAGCGGGGGGTTACGAGCAGTACTTC.